Detailed here is one T cell receptor beta chain. Its antigen is not known. This sample was included in a study of immune cell composition in non-small cell lung cancer. CDR3 length: 16 residues. V was clipped by 4 bases and J by 4 bases; unmatched bases: 7. Germline CDR1 MNHEY, CDR2 SMNVEV (reference sequence). Normal lung sampling was at least 3 cm from the tumour, as distant as possible. DNA was extracted from unsorted cell suspensions stored frozen. The data were produced by immunoSEQ multiplex PCR, yet TCRdb's version contains in-frame clones alone and is incomplete. The top ten hold 20% to 25% of the sample, which has several thousand clones, 67% seen once. Study-level results: Squamous carcinomas (approximately 75%) more often had tumour-associated clones >0.5% than adenocarcinomas (around 35%). No significant correlation existed between pack-years smoked and tumour clonality. TIL tumour reactivity correlated with maximal tumour-associated clone frequency in adenocarcinoma.

The sequence derives from a human donor with non-small cell lung cancer. The sample was non-adjacent lung tissue. The genes are TRBV27 and TRBJ2-2; 9 bases align to TRBD1. CDR3 coding DNA: TGTGCCAGCAGTTACCAGAGGGACAGGGTCACCGGGGAGCTGTTTTTT. Translating it yields CASSYQRDRVTGELFF.